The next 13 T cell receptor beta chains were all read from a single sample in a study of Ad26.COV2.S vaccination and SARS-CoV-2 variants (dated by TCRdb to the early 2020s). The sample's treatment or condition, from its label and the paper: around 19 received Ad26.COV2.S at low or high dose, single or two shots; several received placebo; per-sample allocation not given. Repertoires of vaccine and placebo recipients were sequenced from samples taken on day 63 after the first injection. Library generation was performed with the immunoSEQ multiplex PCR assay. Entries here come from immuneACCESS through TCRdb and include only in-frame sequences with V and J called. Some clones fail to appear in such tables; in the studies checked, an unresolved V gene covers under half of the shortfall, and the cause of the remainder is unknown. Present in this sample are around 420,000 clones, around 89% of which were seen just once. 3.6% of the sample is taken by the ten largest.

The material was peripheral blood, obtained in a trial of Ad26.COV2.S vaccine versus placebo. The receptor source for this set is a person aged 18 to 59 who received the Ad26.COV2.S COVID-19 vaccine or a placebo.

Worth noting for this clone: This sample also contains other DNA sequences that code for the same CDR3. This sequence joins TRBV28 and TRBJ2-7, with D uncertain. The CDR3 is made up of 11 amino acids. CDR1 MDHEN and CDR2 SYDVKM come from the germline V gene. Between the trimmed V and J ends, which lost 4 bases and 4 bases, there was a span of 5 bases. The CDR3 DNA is TGTGCCAGCAGTTCTCCATACGAGCAGTACTTC. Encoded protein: CASSSPYEQYF.

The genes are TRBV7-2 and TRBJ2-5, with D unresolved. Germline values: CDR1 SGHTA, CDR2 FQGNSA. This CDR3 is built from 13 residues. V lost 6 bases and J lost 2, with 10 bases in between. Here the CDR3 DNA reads TGTGCCAGCAGGTTGGTAGGACAAGAGACCCAGTACTTC. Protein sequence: CASRLVGQETQYF.

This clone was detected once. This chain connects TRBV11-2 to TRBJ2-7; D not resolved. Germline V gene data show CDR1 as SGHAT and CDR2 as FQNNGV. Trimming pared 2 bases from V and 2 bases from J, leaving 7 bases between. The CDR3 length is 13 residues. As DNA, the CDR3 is TGTGCCAGCAGCTTATCCCGTCCCTACGAGCAGTACTTC. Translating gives CASSLSRPYEQYF.

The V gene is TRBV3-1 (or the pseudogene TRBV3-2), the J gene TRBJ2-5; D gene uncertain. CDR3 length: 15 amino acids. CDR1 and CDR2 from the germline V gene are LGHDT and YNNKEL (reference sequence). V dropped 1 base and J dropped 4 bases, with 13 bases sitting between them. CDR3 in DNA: TGTGCCAGCAGCCAAGTATTCCGGCGAGGAGAGACCCAGTACTTC. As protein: CASSQVFRRGETQYF.

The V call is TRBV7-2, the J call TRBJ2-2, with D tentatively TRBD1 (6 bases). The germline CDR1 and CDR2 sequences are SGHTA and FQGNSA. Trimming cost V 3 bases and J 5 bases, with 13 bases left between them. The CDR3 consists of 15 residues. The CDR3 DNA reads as TGTGCCAGCAGCTTTAATGGCCAGGGGACCGGGGAGCTGTTTTTT. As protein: CASSFNGQGTGELFF.

The CDR3 reads CASSLRGGVNTGELFF. For the CDR3, the DNA is TGTGCCAGCAGTCTAAGGGGCGGGGTGAACACCGGGGAGCTGTTTTTT. This chain links TRBV2 with TRBJ2-2, with D possibly being TRBD2 (6 bases). Germline CDR1 reads SNHLY; CDR2 reads FYNNEI. Trimming removed 5 bases from V and 1 base from J, with 14 bases in between. This CDR3 region has 16 residues.

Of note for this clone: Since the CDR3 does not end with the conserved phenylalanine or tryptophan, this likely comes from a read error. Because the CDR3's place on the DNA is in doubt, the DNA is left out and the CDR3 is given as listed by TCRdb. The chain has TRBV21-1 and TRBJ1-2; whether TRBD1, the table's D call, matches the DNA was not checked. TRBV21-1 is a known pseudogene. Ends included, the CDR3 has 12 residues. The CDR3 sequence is CASSALGGHPRV.

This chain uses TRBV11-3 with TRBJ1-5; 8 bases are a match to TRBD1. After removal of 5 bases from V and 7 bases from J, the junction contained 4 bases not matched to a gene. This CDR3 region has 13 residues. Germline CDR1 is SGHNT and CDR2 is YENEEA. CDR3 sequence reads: CASSPDREQPQHF. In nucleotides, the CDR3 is TGTGCCAGCAGCCCGGACAGGGAACAGCCCCAGCATTTT.

The CDR3 sequence: CASSSGDYSGNTIYF. CDR3 coding DNA: TGTGCCAGCAGCTCGGGTGACTACTCTGGAAACACCATATATTTT. The chain uses TRBV11-2 and TRBJ1-3, with D uncertain. V lost 4 bases to trimming and J lost 0 bases, with 10 bases between them. The CDR3 has 15 residues. Germline V gene data show CDR1 as SGHAT and CDR2 as FQNNGV.

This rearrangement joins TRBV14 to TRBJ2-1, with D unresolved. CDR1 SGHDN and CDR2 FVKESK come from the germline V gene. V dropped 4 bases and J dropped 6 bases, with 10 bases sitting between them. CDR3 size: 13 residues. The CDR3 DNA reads TGTGCCAGCAGCCTCCTCGAGGCCAATGAGCAGTTCTTC. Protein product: CASSLLEANEQFF.

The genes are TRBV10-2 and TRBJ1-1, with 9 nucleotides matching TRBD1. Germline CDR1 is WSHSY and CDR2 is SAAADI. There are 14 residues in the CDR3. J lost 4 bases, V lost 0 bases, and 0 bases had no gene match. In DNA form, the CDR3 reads TGCGCCAGCAGTGAGTCGGACAGGGGCACTGAAGCTTTCTTT. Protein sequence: CASSESDRGTEAFF.

The CDR3, as DNA: TGTGCCAGCAGCCAGGGACTAGCGGTTATCTACGAGCAGTACTTC. As protein: CASSQGLAVIYEQYF. V gene TRBV5-4 combines with J gene TRBJ2-7; 11 bases line up with TRBD2. In germline, CDR1 is SGHNT, CDR2 YYREEE (reference sequence). J lost 3 bases, V lost 4 bases, and 6 bases had no gene match. The CDR3 is 15 amino acids.

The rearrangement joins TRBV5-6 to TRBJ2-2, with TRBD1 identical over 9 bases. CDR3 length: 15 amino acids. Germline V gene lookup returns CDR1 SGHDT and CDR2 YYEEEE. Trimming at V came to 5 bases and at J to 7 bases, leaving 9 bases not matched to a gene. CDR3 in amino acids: CASSPGTGSHGELFF. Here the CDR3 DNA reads TGTGCCAGCAGTCCCGGGACAGGGTCTCACGGGGAGCTGTTTTTT.